Following are 15 T cell receptor beta chains from one sample sequenced in a study of control samples from healthy donors and cancer patients. Some clones are missing from TCRdb's copy, which holds only in-frame ones; the method was immunoSEQ multiplex PCR. The sample includes just over 150,000 clones, 70% to 90% of them seen just once. Sequencing input: blood. The receptors originated from a man aged 30 to 39 in good health.

The chain combines TRBV27 with TRBJ2-5; a weak D match, TRBD1 (5 bases). The germline V gene encodes CDR1 MNHEY and CDR2 SMNVEV (reference sequence). V lost 0 bases and J lost 4, with 9 bases in between. CDR3 length equals 14 residues. CDR3 sequence reads: CASSLSPGRETQYF. CDR3 bases: TGTGCCAGCAGTTTATCGCCAGGGCGAGAGACCCAGTACTTC.

The rearrangement links TRBV4-1 to TRBJ1-5; tentatively, D is TRBD1 (5 bases). V gave up 1 base and J gave up 4 bases, with 11 bases separating them. The germline V gene encodes CDR1 MGHRA and CDR2 YSYEKL. This CDR3 contains 15 residues. The DNA for the CDR3 is TGCGCCAGCAGCCAAGCCGGGGCTAATAATCAGCCCCAGCATTTT. Translated, it gives CASSQAGANNQPQHF.

The chain uses TRBV19 and TRBJ2-3; D possibly corresponds to TRBD1 (6 bases). Trimming shortened V by 6 bases and J by 1 base, and 14 bases separated the two germline ends. The CDR3 is 15 residues long. Germline CDR1 is LNHDA and CDR2 is SQIVND (reference sequence). The CDR3 loop reads CASRAGEKGTDTQYF. The CDR3 DNA reads TGTGCCAGTAGGGCAGGGGAGAAAGGCACAGATACGCAGTATTTT.

The chain carries TRBV3-1 (or the pseudogene TRBV3-2) and TRBJ1-2; D is unresolved. Trimming removed 4 bases at V and 7 bases at J, with 13 bases between. The CDR3 totals 13 residues. CDR1 is LGHDT, CDR2 YNNKEL, per germline (reference sequence). The DNA of the CDR3 is TGTGCCAGCAGCCTTCACCATGGCTCTGGCTACACCTTC. Translated, it gives CASSLHHGSGYTF.

V is TRBV6-5 and J is TRBJ1-1; D unresolved. Per germline, CDR1 MNHEY and CDR2 SVGAGI. CDR3 length: 14 residues. Trimming cost V 7 bases and J 0 bases, with 12 bases left between them. Here the CDR3 reads CASKELGLNTEAFF. CDR3 sequence (DNA): TGTGCCAGCAAGGAGTTAGGTCTGAACACTGAAGCTTTCTTT.

This chain uses TRBV4-3 with TRBJ1-5; no firm D call. Germline CDR1 reads LGHNA; CDR2 reads YSLEER. Trimming stripped 4 bases from V and 3 bases from J, with 13 bases between. CDR3 length: 15 amino acids. CDR3 nucleotide sequence: TGCGCCAGCAGCCTAGGGTGGACCCTCAATCAGCCCCAGCATTTT. Its translation: CASSLGWTLNQPQHF.

Remarks on this clone: The sample has other DNA sequences that encode this CDR3 too. The genes are TRBV9 and TRBJ1-1; D ambiguous. The CDR3 has 13 amino acids. Looked up from germline, CDR1 is SGDLS and CDR2 is YYNGEE. Trimming shortened V by 2 bases and J by 1 base, and 6 bases separated the two germline ends. This CDR3 reads CASSVGRNTEAFF. The CDR3 nucleotides read TGTGCCAGCAGCGTCGGAAGGAACACTGAAGCTTTCTTT.

This chain joins TRBV7-9 and TRBJ2-3; no definite D call. The CDR3 runs to 14 residues. The germline gives CDR1 SEHNR, CDR2 FQNEAQ (reference sequence). Trimming shortened V by 0 bases and J by 4 bases, and 8 bases separated the two germline ends. The CDR3 DNA is TGTGCCAGCAGCTTAGCAAGGGTGGCAGATACGCAGTATTTT. Residues: CASSLARVADTQYF.

The chain employs TRBV5-1 and TRBJ2-1; D tentatively reads TRBD1 or TRBD2 (7 bases each). V shed 0 bases and J shed 7 bases, with 17 bases lying between them. CDR1 and CDR2 (germline): SGHRS, YFSETQ. The CDR3 runs to 16 residues. DNA of the CDR3: TGCGCCAGCAGCTTGGCCCCAGGGGGGGCGAATAATGAGCAGTTCTTC. Its translation is CASSLAPGGANNEQFF.

Comments on this clone: The same CDR3 also results from other DNA sequences found in this sample. The V and J genes are TRBV28 and TRBJ1-1; no reliable D call. V was shortened by 2 bases and J by 5 bases, with 6 bases between the two germline ends. The germline gives CDR1 MDHEN, CDR2 SYDVKM. The CDR3 has 12 amino acids. CDR3 DNA sequence: TGTGCCAGCAGTTTACTAGGTACTGAAGCTTTCTTT. Translated: CASSLLGTEAFF.

This clone came up once. The chain is built from TRBV6-6 and TRBJ2-4; maybe TRBD2 (7 bases). CDR1 is MNHNY, CDR2 SVGAGI, per germline (reference sequence). Trimming shortened V by 5 bases and J by 6 bases, and 17 bases separated the two germline ends. The CDR3 loop spans 15 amino acids. The CDR3 reads CASSGGGTSLNIQYF. CDR3 nucleotides: TGTGCCAGCAGTGGGGGGGGCACTTCTCTAAACATTCAGTACTTC.

The chain has TRBV2 and TRBJ2-1; tentative D call: TRBD2 (5 bases). Germline assignment: CDR1 SNHLY and CDR2 FYNNEI. The length of the CDR3 is 11 residues. V lost 10 bases and J lost 5, with 9 bases in between. CDR3 protein: CANSENNEQFF. CDR3 coding DNA: TGTGCCAATAGCGAGAACAATGAGCAGTTCTTC. The full variable domain, with the rest looked up from reference TRBV2 and TRBJ2-1, is EPEVTQTPSHQVTQMGQEVILRCVPISNHLYFYWYRQILGQKVEFLVSFYNNEISEKSEIFDDQFSVERPDGSNFTLKIRSTKLEDSAMYFCANSENNEQFFGPGTRLTVL.

The chain combines TRBV30 with TRBJ1-5; TRBD1 agrees at 9 bases. The CDR3 runs to 13 residues. Losses at the gene ends were 6 bases for V and 4 bases for J; bases not matched to a gene: 4. CDR1 and CDR2 (germline): GTSNPN, SVGIG (reference sequence). The CDR3 DNA is TGTGCCTGTTCGGACAGGGGTAATCAGCCCCAGCATTTT. This sequence encodes CACSDRGNQPQHF.

This sequence joins TRBV18 and TRBJ2-5; D remains ambiguous. This CDR3 is 14 amino acids long. The V and J ends lost 3 bases and 5 bases respectively, with 13 bases between them. Per germline, CDR1 KGHSH and CDR2 LQKENI. This CDR3 is CASSPQAALETQYF. Written as DNA, the CDR3 is TGTGCCAGCTCACCCCAGGCGGCGCTGGAGACCCAGTACTTC.

The chain is built from TRBV7-9 and TRBJ1-1; the D gene is possibly TRBD1 (6 bases). The CDR3 extends over 13 amino acids. V was trimmed by 6 bases and J by 4 bases, leaving 12 bases between them. Germline V gives CDR1 SEHNR, CDR2 FQNEAQ (reference sequence). The CDR3 region has the DNA TGTGCCAGCAGTGCTCAGGGGATCACTGAAGCTTTCTTT. This gives the protein CASSAQGITEAFF.